One TCR beta chain is described in this entry. The repertoire was sequenced with immunoSEQ multiplex PCR; TCRdb's copy has only in-frame clones and lacks some. The table shows some 130,000 clones, with 85% to 95% occurring only once. V shed 1 base and J shed 4 bases, with 10 bases lying between them. The CDR3 length is 13 residues. Germline V gene lookup returns CDR1 GTSNPN and CDR2 SVGIG (reference sequence). These data are taken from a study of control samples from healthy donors and cancer patients. This sequence joins TRBV30 and TRBJ1-2, with D possibly being TRBD1 (6 bases). This clonotype originated in a middle-aged man with head and neck cancer. Input material: PBMCs. The CDR3 DNA reads as TGTGCCTGGAGTGCAGGGGTGGGCTATGGCTACACCTTC. This sequence encodes CAWSAGVGYGYTF.